A single sample gave rise to the 19 T cell receptor beta chains below, sequenced in a study of cytomegalovirus exposure and HLA in healthy donors. Use of 60 Vbeta and 13 Jbeta primers characterized the PCR. Assay used: immunoSEQ multiplex PCR; TCRdb lists only in-frame clones, some missing. This table holds hundreds of thousands of clones, about 80% found once. The specimen sequenced was PBMCs. These receptor sequences come from a middle-aged man in good health and CMV-seronegative.

This clone has more than one count but fewer than ten. This sequence joins TRBV4-1 and TRBJ2-1; no definite D call. This CDR3 is 16 amino acids long. Germline V gene lookup returns CDR1 MGHRA and CDR2 YSYEKL. V gave up 5 bases and J gave up 1 base, with 15 bases separating them. DNA for the CDR3: TGCGCCAGCAGCATAACGAGGAGACCGTCCTACAATGAGCAGTTCTTC. It encodes CASSITRRPSYNEQFF.

The chain combines TRBV6-6 with TRBJ2-7; D may be TRBD2 (6 bases). The V and J ends lost 0 bases and 0 bases respectively, with 9 bases between them. The CDR3 consists of 15 residues. Germline loops: CDR1 MNHNY, CDR2 SVGAGI (reference sequence). The CDR3 region is CASSYSPGLSYEQYF. The DNA for the CDR3 is TGTGCCAGCAGTTACTCCCCGGGACTCTCCTACGAGCAGTACTTC.

This CDR3 is CASSIDRGLNEQFF. CDR3 sequence (DNA): TGTGCCAGTAGTATCGACAGGGGTTTGAATGAGCAGTTCTTC. The V call is TRBV19, the J call TRBJ2-1; 8 positions match TRBD1. Germline CDR1 is LNHDA and CDR2 is SQIVND (reference sequence). The V gene end was trimmed by 3 bases and the J gene end by 7 bases; junction bases not matched to a gene: 5. The length of the CDR3 is 14 residues.

CDR3 region: CASSVLAGYETQYF. DNA for the CDR3: TGTGCCAGCAGTGTACTAGCGGGGTATGAGACCCAGTACTTC. This chain connects TRBV2 to TRBJ2-5; 10 nucleotides line up with TRBD2. J lost 5 bases, V lost 4 bases, and 4 bases had no gene match. The CDR3 totals 14 residues. The germline gives CDR1 SNHLY, CDR2 FYNNEI.

The rearrangement joins TRBV7-3 to TRBJ2-1; tentatively, D is TRBD1 (6 bases). With 5 bases removed from V and 8 bases from J, the gap between germline ends came to 13 bases. The CDR3 is 13 residues long. The V gene's germline CDR1 is SGHTA and CDR2 FQGTGA. CDR3 residues: CASSLTGSHEQFF. DNA of the CDR3: TGTGCCAGCAGCCTCACAGGGTCCCATGAGCAGTTCTTC.

CDR3 protein: CASTALGQVNQPQHF. In DNA, the CDR3 is TGTGCCAGCACGGCTCTAGGACAGGTGAATCAGCCCCAGCATTTT. The chain joins TRBV2 to TRBJ1-5, with 7 bases that match TRBD1. This CDR3 is 15 amino acids long. V lost 7 bases and J lost 4; bases outside the gene matches: 10. The germline V gene has CDR1 SNHLY and CDR2 FYNNEI.

The genes are TRBV5-1 and TRBJ2-7, with 11 bases identical to TRBD2. J was trimmed by 7 bases and V by 4 bases; bases with no gene match: 10. Per germline, CDR1 SGHRS and CDR2 YFSETQ. The CDR3 extends over 15 amino acids. The DNA for the CDR3 is TGCGCCAGCAGCCAGATAGCGGGGGGGCCTGGTGAGCAGTACTTC. Its translation is CASSQIAGGPGEQYF.

The chain's CDR3 is CASSFWGGNAEAFF. CDR3 sequence (DNA): TGTGCCAGCAGTTTCTGGGGGGGTAACGCTGAAGCTTTCTTT. The chain carries TRBV27 and TRBJ1-1; D might be TRBD1 (5 bases). The CDR3 contains 14 residues. Germline CDR1 reads MNHEY; CDR2 reads SMNVEV (reference sequence). Trimming left V 3 bases short and J 6 bases short, with 14 bases between.

The rearrangement uses TRBV7-6 and TRBJ1-2, with a weak D call TRBD1 (5 bases). CDR1 and CDR2 (germline): SGHVS, FNYEAQ. Trimming removed 1 base from V and 7 bases from J, with 10 bases in between. The CDR3 is made up of 13 amino acids. CDR3 in amino acids: CASSLVSGSGYTF. The CDR3 DNA reads as TGTGCCAGCAGCTTAGTGTCAGGGTCTGGCTACACCTTC.

The chain joins TRBV5-1 to TRBJ2-3, with D unclear. This CDR3 contains 13 residues. Germline V gives CDR1 SGHRS, CDR2 YFSETQ. The V gene lost 4 bases and the J gene lost 4 bases, with 10 bases spanning the gap. CDR3 nucleotides: TGCGCCAGCAGCAAAACGGTAGCAGATACGCAGTATTTT. Protein product: CASSKTVADTQYF.

In nucleotides, the CDR3 is TGCGCCAGCAGCCAAGGCAGGCTAGAGACCCAGTACTTC. Its translation is CASSQGRLETQYF. The chain carries TRBV4-1 and TRBJ2-5; D not certain. The V gene lost 1 base and the J gene lost 4 bases, with 7 bases spanning the gap. The V gene's germline CDR1 is MGHRA and CDR2 YSYEKL. CDR3 length: 13 residues.

The chain joins TRBV9 to TRBJ2-1; tentatively, D is TRBD2 (6 bases). V lost 0 bases to trimming and J lost 10 bases, with 23 bases between them. The CDR3 consists of 17 residues. The germline CDR1 and CDR2 sequences are SGDLS and YYNGEE. The DNA for the CDR3 is TGTGCCAGCAGCGTAGGTCCGGGCGGGGAGAGCTGGGGGGAGCAGTTCTTC. Residues: CASSVGPGGESWGEQFF.

Written as DNA, the CDR3 is TGTGCCAGCAGCTCTAGCGGGAGATGGGATGAGCAGTTCTTC. Residues: CASSSSGRWDEQFF. The chain has TRBV7-9 and TRBJ2-1; 10 bases align to TRBD2. Germline V CDR1 and CDR2: SEHNR, FQNEAQ (reference sequence). V lost 4 bases and J lost 8; bases outside the gene matches: 5. CDR3 size: 14 residues. Full variable domain (missing parts from reference TRBV7-9 and TRBJ2-1): DTGVSQNPRHKITKRGQNVTFRCDPISEHNRLYWYRQTLGQGPEFLTYFQNEAQLEKSRLLSDRFSAERPKGSFSTLEIQRTEQGDSAMYLCASSSSGRWDEQFFGPGTRLTVL.

On this clone itself: At one of its ends the junction is not consistent with the germline gene, which may arise from a read error. The J gene is TRBJ2-5, the V gene TRBV29-1, with TRBD1 matching over 8 bases. Germline assignment: CDR1 SQVTM and CDR2 ANQGSEA. This CDR3 has 14 amino acids. The CDR3 spells CSVQDRGVEETQYF. CDR3 bases: TGCAGCGTTCAAGACAGGGGAGTCGAAGAGACCCAGTACTTC. Looking up the rest from reference TRBV29-1 and TRBJ2-5 gives the full variable domain: SAVISQKPSRDICQRGTSLTIQCQVDSQVTMMFWYRQQPGQSLTLIATANQGSEATYESGFVIDKFPISRPNLTFSTLTVSNMSPEDSSIYLCSVQDRGVEETQYFGPGTRLLVL.

This rearrangement joins TRBV9 to TRBJ1-4; TRBD1 matches 8 bases. The germline V gene has CDR1 SGDLS and CDR2 YYNGEE. The CDR3 loop spans 14 amino acids. Trimming cost V 2 bases and J 8 bases; bases outside gene matches: 5. CDR3 bases: TGTGCCAGCAGCGTTCAGGGGGCTAGGGAAAAACTGTTTTTT. Its translation is CASSVQGAREKLFF.

This clone was seen a single time. The chain carries TRBV5-8 and TRBJ1-2; 8 bases line up with TRBD1. The CDR3 consists of 15 residues. Unmatched junction bases numbered 8, after V lost 4 bases and J lost 3 bases. Germline CDR1 and CDR2: SGHTS and YDEGEE. The CDR3 here is CASSPWTGQDYGYTF. DNA of the CDR3: TGTGCCAGCAGCCCCTGGACAGGGCAAGACTATGGCTACACCTTC.

In its sample, this clone was seen once. The chain employs TRBV27 and TRBJ2-7; 9 nucleotides align to TRBD1. Per germline, CDR1 MNHEY and CDR2 SMNVEV (reference sequence). The CDR3 totals 15 residues. Trimming took 4 bases from V and 5 from J; bases not matched to a gene: 9. CDR3 coding DNA: TGTGCCAGCAGTTCGACCGGGACAGGGTCCCACGAGCAGTACTTC. This sequence encodes CASSSTGTGSHEQYF.

The sample holds a few counts of this clone. This sequence joins TRBV9 and TRBJ2-7, with 8 bases matching TRBD1. Per the germline V gene, CDR1 is SGDLS and CDR2 is YYNGEE. The CDR3 has 14 residues. J gave up 5 bases and V 2 bases, and 6 bases lay outside the gene matches. The CDR3: CASSVGQDPHEQYF. Here the CDR3 DNA reads TGTGCCAGCAGCGTGGGACAGGACCCCCACGAGCAGTACTTC.

The gene calls are TRBV5-1 and TRBJ2-3; 7 bases align to TRBD2. Unmatched junction bases numbered 4, after V lost 0 bases and J lost 6 bases. Germline V gene lookup returns CDR1 SGHRS and CDR2 YFSETQ. This CDR3 has 14 residues. CDR3 bases: TGCGCCAGCAGCTTGGCGGGGGGAGGGGATACGCAGTATTTT. It specifies CASSLAGGGDTQYF.